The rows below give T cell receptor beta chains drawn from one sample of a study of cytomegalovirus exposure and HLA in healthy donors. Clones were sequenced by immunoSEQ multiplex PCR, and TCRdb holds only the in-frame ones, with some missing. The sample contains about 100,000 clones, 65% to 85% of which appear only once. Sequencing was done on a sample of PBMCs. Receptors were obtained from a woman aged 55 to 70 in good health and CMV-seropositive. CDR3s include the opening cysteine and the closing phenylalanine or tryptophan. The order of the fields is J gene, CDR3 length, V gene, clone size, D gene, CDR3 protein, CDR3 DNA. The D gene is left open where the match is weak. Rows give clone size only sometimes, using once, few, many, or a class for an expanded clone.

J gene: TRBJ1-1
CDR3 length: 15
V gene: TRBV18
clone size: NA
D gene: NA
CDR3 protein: CASSPSYVMNTEAFF
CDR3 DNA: TGTGCCAGCTCACCGAGTTACGTCATGAACACTGAAGCTTTCTTT

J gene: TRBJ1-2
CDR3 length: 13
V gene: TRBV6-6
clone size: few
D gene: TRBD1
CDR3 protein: CASSYRQGVGYTF
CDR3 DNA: TGTGCCAGCAGTTACCGACAGGGCGTTGGCTACACCTTC

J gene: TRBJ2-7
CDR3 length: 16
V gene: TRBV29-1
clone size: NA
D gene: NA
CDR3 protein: CSDPSTGSAAVYEQYF
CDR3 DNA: TGCAGCGATCCCTCGACCGGGAGCGCCGCGGTCTACGAGCAGTACTTC

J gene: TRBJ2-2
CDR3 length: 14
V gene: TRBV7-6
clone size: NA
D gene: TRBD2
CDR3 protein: CASSLLAGTGELFF
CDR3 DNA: TGTGCCAGCAGCTTACTAGCGGGAACCGGGGAGCTGTTTTTT

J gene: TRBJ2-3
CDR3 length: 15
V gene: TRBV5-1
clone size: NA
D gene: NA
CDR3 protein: CASSLSSAGADTQYF
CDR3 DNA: TGCGCCAGCAGCTTATCGAGCGCCGGGGCAGATACGCAGTATTTT

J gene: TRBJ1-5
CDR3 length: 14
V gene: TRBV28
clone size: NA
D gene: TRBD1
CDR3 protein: CASSRQGLWQPQHF
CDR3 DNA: TGTGCCAGCAGTCGACAGGGGCTGTGGCAGCCCCAGCATTTT

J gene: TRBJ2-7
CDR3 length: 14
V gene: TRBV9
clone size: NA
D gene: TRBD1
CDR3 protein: CASSAAGTVSEQYF
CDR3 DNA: TGTGCCAGCAGCGCTGCCGGGACAGTCTCCGAGCAGTACTTC

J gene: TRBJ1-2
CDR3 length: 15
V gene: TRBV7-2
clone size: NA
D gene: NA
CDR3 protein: CASSLEITGDYGYTF
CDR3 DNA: TGTGCCAGCAGCTTAGAGATTACAGGCGACTATGGCTACACCTTC

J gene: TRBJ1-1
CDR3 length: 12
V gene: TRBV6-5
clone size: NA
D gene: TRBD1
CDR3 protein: CASSSRTGEAFF
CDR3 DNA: TGTGCCAGCAGTTCTCGGACAGGGGAGGCTTTCTTT

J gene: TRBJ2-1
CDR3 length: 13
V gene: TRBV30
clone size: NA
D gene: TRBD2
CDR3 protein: CAWKGREGRKQFF
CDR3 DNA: TGTGCCTGGAAGGGTCGGGAGGGCCGCAAGCAGTTCTTC

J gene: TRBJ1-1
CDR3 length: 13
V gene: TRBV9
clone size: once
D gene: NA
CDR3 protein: CASSVARGTEAFF
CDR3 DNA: TGTGCCAGCAGCGTAGCTCGCGGAACTGAAGCTTTCTTT

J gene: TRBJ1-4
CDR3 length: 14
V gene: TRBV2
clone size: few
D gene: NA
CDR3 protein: CASILLSTNEKLFF
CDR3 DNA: TGTGCCAGCATACTGCTAAGCACTAATGAAAAACTGTTTTTT

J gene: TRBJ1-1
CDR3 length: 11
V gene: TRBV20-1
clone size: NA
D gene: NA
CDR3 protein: CSARQVMDAFF
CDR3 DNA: TGCAGTGCTAGACAGGTAATGGATGCTTTCTTT

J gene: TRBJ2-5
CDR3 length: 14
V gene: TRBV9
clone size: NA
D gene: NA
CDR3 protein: CASSVASLSKTQYF
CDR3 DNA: TGTGCCAGCAGCGTAGCAAGCCTCTCGAAGACCCAGTACTTC

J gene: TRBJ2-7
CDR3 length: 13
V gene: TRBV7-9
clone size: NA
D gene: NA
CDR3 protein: CASSQNAGYEQYF
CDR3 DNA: TGTGCCAGCAGCCAGAACGCGGGCTACGAGCAGTACTTC

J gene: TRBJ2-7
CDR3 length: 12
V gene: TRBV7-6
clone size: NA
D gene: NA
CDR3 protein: CASSLTAYEQYF
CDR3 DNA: TGTGCCAGCAGCCTGACAGCCTACGAGCAGTACTTC

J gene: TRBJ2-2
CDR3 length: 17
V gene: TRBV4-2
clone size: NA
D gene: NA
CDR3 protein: CASSQQDRRQNTGELFF
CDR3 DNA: TGTGCCAGCAGCCAACAAGACAGGCGACAGAACACCGGGGAGCTGTTTTTT

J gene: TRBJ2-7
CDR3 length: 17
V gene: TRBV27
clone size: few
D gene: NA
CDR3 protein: CASSSSIPSTGDYEQYF
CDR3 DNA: TGTGCCAGCAGTTCCTCCATACCTAGTACCGGGGACTACGAGCAGTACTTC

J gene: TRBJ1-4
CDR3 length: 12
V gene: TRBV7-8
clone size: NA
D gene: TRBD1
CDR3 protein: CASRAGGEKLFF
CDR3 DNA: TGTGCCAGCAGAGCAGGGGGAGAAAAACTGTTTTTT

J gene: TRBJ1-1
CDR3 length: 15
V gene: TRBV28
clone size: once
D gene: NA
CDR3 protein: CASSLSFAGYVKAFF
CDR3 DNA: TGTGCCAGCAGTTTATCATTTGCGGGTTATGTTAAAGCTTTCTTT

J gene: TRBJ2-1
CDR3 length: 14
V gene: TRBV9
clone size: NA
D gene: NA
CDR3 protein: CASSVAGGFDEQFF
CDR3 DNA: TGTGCCAGCAGCGTAGCTGGAGGGTTCGATGAGCAGTTCTTC

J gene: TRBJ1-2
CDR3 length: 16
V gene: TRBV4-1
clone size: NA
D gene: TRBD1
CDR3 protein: CASSHGTGDTLYGYTF
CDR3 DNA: TGCGCCAGCAGCCACGGGACAGGGGATACGCTCTATGGCTACACCTTC

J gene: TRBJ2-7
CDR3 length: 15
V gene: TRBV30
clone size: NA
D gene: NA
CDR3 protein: CAWSLPWAGHYEQYF
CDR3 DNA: TGTGCCTGGAGTCTACCCTGGGCAGGCCACTACGAGCAGTACTTC

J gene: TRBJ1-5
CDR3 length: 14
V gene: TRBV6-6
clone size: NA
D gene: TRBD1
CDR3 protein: CASNLFGQGQPQHF
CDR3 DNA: TGTGCCAGCAACCTTTTCGGACAGGGGCAGCCCCAGCATTTT

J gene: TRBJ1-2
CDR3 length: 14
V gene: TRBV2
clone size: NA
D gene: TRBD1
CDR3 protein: CASSEGQGGYGYTF
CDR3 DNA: TGTGCCAGCAGCGAAGGACAGGGGGGATATGGCTACACCTTC

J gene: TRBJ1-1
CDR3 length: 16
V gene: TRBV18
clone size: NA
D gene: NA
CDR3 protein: CASSPTQVGGNTEAFF
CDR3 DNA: TGTGCCAGCTCGCCGACCCAGGTCGGGGGAAACACTGAAGCTTTCTTT

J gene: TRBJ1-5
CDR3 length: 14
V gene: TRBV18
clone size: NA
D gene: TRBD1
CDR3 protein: CASSWGTANQPQHF
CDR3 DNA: TGTGCCAGCTCATGGGGGACAGCTAATCAGCCCCAGCATTTT

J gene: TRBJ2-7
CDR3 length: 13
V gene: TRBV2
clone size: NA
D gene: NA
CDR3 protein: CASSPLSSYEQYF
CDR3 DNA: TGTGCCAGCAGCCCGTTGTCCTCCTACGAGCAGTACTTC

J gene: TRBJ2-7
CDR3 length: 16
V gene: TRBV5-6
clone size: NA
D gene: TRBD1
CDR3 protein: CASSFTGGGVSYEQYF
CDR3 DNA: TGTGCCAGCAGCTTTACAGGGGGCGGAGTGTCCTACGAGCAGTACTTC

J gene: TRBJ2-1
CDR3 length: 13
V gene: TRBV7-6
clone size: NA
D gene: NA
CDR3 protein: CASSRQTYNEQFF
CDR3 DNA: TGTGCCAGCAGCCGACAAACCTACAATGAGCAGTTCTTC

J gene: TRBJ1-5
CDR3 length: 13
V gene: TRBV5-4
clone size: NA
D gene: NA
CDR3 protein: CASALNPGQPQHF
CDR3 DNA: TGTGCCAGCGCATTAAACCCCGGTCAGCCCCAGCATTTT

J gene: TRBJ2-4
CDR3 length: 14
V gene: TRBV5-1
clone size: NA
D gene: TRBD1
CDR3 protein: CASNPGQKKNIQYF
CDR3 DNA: TGCGCCAGCAATCCGGGACAGAAGAAAAACATTCAGTACTTC

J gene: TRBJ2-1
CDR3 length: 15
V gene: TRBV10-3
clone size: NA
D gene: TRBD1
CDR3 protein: CAISTRQGSYNEQFF
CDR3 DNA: TGTGCCATCAGTACCCGACAGGGGTCCTACAATGAGCAGTTCTTC

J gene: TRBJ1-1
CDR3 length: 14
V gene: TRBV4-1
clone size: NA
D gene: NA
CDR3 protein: CASSQDSRGTEAFF
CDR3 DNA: TGCGCCAGCAGCCAAGATAGTAGAGGTACTGAAGCTTTCTTT

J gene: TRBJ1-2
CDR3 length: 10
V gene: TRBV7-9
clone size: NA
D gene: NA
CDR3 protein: CASAGDGYTF
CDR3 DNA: TGTGCCAGTGCAGGGGATGGCTACACCTTC

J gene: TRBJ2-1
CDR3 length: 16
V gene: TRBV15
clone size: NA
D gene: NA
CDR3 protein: CATSRGDSGSYNEQFF
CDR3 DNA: TGTGCCACCAGCAGAGGAGATAGCGGTTCCTACAATGAGCAGTTCTTC

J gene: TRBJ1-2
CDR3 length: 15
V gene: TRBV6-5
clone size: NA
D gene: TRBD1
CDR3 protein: CASSYSNRGNYGYTF
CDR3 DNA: TGTGCCAGCAGTTACTCTAACAGGGGTAACTATGGCTACACCTTC

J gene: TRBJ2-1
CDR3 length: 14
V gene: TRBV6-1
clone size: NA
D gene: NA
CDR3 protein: CASTRDSQYNEQFF
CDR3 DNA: TGTGCCAGCACCCGGGACTCCCAATACAATGAGCAGTTCTTC

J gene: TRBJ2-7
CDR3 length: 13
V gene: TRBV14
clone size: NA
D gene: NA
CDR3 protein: CASSQDLTGEQYF
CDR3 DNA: TGTGCCAGCAGCCAAGATCTGACAGGCGAGCAGTACTTC

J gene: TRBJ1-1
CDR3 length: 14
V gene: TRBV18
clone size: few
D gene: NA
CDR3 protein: CASSTFTVNTEAFF
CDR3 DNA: TGTGCCAGCTCAACATTTACAGTGAACACTGAAGCTTTCTTT

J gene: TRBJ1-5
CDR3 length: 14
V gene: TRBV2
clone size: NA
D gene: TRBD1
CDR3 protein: CASSEQGADQPQHF
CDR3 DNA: TGTGCCAGCAGTGAACAGGGGGCGGATCAGCCCCAGCATTTT

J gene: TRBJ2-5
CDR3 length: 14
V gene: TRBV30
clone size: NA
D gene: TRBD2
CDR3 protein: CAWSSGTSWETQYF
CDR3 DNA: TGTGCCTGGAGTTCCGGGACTAGCTGGGAGACCCAGTACTTC

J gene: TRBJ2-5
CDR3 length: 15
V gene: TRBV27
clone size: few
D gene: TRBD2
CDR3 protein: CASNSRGDYGGTQYF
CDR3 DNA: TGTGCCAGCAACTCCCGAGGGGACTACGGAGGGACCCAGTACTTC

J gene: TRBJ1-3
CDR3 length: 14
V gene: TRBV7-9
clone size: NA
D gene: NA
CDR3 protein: CASSTGSGGNTIYF
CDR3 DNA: TGTGCCAGCAGCACAGGGAGTGGCGGAAACACCATATATTTT

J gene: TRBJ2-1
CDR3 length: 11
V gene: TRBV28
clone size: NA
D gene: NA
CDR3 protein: CASTAYNEQFF
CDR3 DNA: TGTGCCAGCACGGCCTACAATGAGCAGTTCTTC

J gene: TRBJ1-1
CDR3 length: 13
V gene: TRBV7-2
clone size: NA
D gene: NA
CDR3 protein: CASSLWSGRGTFF
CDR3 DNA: TGTGCCAGCAGCCTATGGTCGGGGAGGGGGACTTTCTTT

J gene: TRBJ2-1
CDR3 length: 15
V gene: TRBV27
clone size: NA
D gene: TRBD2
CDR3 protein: CASRLAIVEVDEQFF
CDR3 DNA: TGTGCCAGCAGACTAGCGATCGTCGAAGTAGATGAGCAGTTCTTC

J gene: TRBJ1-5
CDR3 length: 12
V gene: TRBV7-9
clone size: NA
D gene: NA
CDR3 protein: CSSSRVGQPQHF
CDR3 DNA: TGTTCCAGCAGCCGGGTCGGACAGCCCCAGCATTTT

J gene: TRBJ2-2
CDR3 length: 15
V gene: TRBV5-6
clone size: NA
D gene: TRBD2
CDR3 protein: CASSKPGLVAGELFF
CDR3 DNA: TGTGCCAGCAGCAAACCGGGACTAGTGGCCGGGGAGCTGTTTTTT

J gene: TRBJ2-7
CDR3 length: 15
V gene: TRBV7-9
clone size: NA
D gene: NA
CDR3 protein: CASSGRGYLSYEQYF
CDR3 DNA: TGTGCCAGCAGCGGTAGGGGGTACCTCTCCTACGAGCAGTACTTC

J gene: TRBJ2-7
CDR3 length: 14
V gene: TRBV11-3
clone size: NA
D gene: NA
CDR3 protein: CASSLGAGPYEQYF
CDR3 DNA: TGTGCCAGCAGCTTAGGGGCGGGACCCTACGAGCAGTACTTC

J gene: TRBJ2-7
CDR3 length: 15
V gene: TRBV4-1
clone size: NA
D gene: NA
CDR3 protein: CASSQGRTDLYEQYF
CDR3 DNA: TGCGCCAGCAGCCAAGGCAGGACAGACCTCTACGAGCAGTACTTC

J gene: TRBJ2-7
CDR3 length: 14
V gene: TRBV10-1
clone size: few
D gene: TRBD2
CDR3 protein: CASSVAGDLVEQYF
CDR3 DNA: TGCGCCAGCAGTGTAGCGGGCGACCTTGTCGAGCAGTACTTC

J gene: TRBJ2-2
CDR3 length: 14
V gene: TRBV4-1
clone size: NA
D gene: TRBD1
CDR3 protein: CASSQGTGAGELFF
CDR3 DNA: TGCGCCAGCAGCCAAGGGACAGGGGCCGGGGAGCTGTTTTTT

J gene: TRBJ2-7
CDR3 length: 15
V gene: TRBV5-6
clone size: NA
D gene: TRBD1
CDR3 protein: CASRPLRDRVNEQYF
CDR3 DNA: TGTGCCAGCAGGCCACTCCGGGACAGGGTGAACGAGCAGTACTTC